The 24 T cell receptor beta chains below all came from one sample that was sequenced in a study of read filtering for tumor transcriptome and immune sequencing (dated by TCRdb to the early 2020s). TCRdb shows the sequencer as Illumina HiSeq 4000. TCR libraries were built from roughly 440 ng RNA with the Immunoverse kit, using molecular barcoded adaptors covering alpha/delta and beta/gamma chains. TCRdb took the public reads, trimmed them with fastp at Q25, ran MiXCR for clone calling and kept in-frame beta chains. Rows are unified per CDR3 protein, each entry keeping the most common DNA and genes. This sample holds approximately 90,000 distinct CDR3 sequences; over 9% were observed only once. The ten largest clonotypes hold 15% of the sample. Sequenced: a population of CD138-negative cells sorted from bone marrow. This specimen's cell subset or site label, interpreted: bone marrow mononuclear cells depleted of CD138+ plasma/myeloma cells by negative magnetic selection. The receptors were gathered from a donor at least 40 years old with multiple myeloma.

This clonotype showed up many times. V gene TRBV6-5 combines with J gene TRBJ1-1; D remains unclear. V was pared by 7 bases and J by 5 bases, with 23 bases between. CDR1 and CDR2 from the germline V gene are MNHEY and SVGAGI. The CDR3 runs 16 residues. Here the CDR3 DNA reads TGTGCCAGCATCACCCAACCCGGCGAGGGTCGGACTGAAGCTTTCTTT. Protein: CASITQPGEGRTEAFF.

This clonotype appeared many times. The gene calls are TRBV5-1 and TRBJ2-7, with D unclear. Germline CDR1 reads SGHRS; CDR2 reads YFSETQ. The CDR3 spans 10 residues. The V end lost 2 bases, the J end lost 12 bases, and 9 bases lay between the germline ends. CDR3 amino acids: CASSFLLWYF. CDR3 bases: TGCGCCAGCAGCTTCCTCCTGTGGTACTTC.

V is TRBV28 and J is TRBJ1-2, with D possibly TRBD1 on 6 matching bases. V shed 2 bases and J shed 4 bases, with 14 bases lying between them. The CDR3 runs to 15 residues. Germline CDR1 MDHEN, CDR2 SYDVKM. The CDR3 sequence: CASSLGGAAGYGYTF. The CDR3 DNA follows: TGTGCCAGCAGTTTAGGGGGGGCGGCGGGCTATGGCTACACCTTC.

This clonotype was observed many times. This chain joins TRBV5-1 and TRBJ2-3, with 11 bases lining up with TRBD2. Trimming took 6 bases from V and 6 from J; bases not matched to a gene: 9. Germline V gene lookup returns CDR1 SGHRS and CDR2 YFSETQ. The CDR3 contains 15 residues. CDR3 DNA: TGCGCCAGCACAGGACTAGCGGGCTCTGTGGATACGCAGTATTTT. It specifies CASTGLAGSVDTQYF.

About this clonotype: The CDR3 does not close with the conserved phenylalanine or tryptophan, likely indicating a read error. The CDR3, as DNA: TGCGCCAGCAGCTTAACGGCGAGTGGGAGATTGAGCAATGAGCAGTTCTCC. Amino acids: CASSLTASGRLSNEQFS. The chain links TRBV7-3 to TRBJ2-1; D possibly corresponds to TRBD2 (5 bases). Looked up from germline, CDR1 is SGHTA and CDR2 is FQGTGA. This CDR3 is built from 17 residues.

This clonotype was counted ten times or more. The chain has TRBV6-2 or TRBV6-3 and TRBJ2-7; 10 positions agree with TRBD2. The germline gives CDR1 MNHEY, CDR2 SVGEGT. V shed 6 bases, J shed 0 bases, and the junction held 11 bases outside the gene matches. This CDR3 has 17 residues. CDR3: CASRQTTGTSASYEQYF. The CDR3 DNA is TGTGCCAGCAGACAAACCACCGGGACTAGCGCCTCCTACGAGCAGTACTTC.

In the case of this clonotype: Since a much larger clone is just one base distant, this may be a read error. This chain connects TRBV12-3 or TRBV12-4 to TRBJ2-5, with D possibly being TRBD1 or TRBD2 (5 bases each). Trimming cost V 6 bases and J 5 bases, with 16 bases left between them. This CDR3 is built from 14 residues. The CDR3 DNA sequence: TGTGCCAGCAGGCCGGGACGGCGAGGGGAGACCCAGTACTTC. It is translated as CASRPGRRGETQYF.

This clonotype was counted many times. The chain employs TRBV20-1 and TRBJ2-1; 10 bases are a match to TRBD2. The CDR3 has 16 residues. Germline CDR1 DFQATT, CDR2 SNEGSKA (reference sequence). The ends lost 0 bases at V and 6 bases at J; junction bases unmatched: 8. The CDR3, as DNA: TGCAGTGCTAGAGATCCCAGGACTAGCGGAGTCAATGAGCAGTTCTTC. It specifies CSARDPRTSGVNEQFF.

In its sample, this clonotype was seen many times. V is TRBV29-1 and J is TRBJ2-7; TRBD2 is a possible D gene (6 bases). Germline V gene data show CDR1 as SQVTM and CDR2 as ANQGSEA. The CDR3 has 12 residues. The V and J ends lost 3 bases and 7 bases respectively, with 13 bases between them. CDR3 protein: CSVERDREEQYF. Written as DNA, the CDR3 is TGCAGCGTTGAGCGGGACCGCGAGGAGCAGTACTTC.

Ten or more counts support this clonotype. This sequence joins TRBV7-9 and TRBJ2-1, with D hard to call. The CDR3 spans 13 residues. In germline, CDR1 is SEHNR, CDR2 FQNEAQ (reference sequence). V was cut by 5 bases and J by 1 base, with 6 bases left in between. The CDR3 loop reads CASSLGSYNEQFF. The CDR3 DNA follows: TGTGCCAGCAGCCTAGGTTCCTACAATGAGCAGTTCTTC.

Comment on this clonotype: One end of the junction is discordant with germline, which a read error may explain. The chain is built from TRBV6-5 and TRBJ2-3, with D unclear. Germline values: CDR1 MNHEY, CDR2 SVGAGI. The CDR3 extends over 11 amino acids. The CDR3 protein is CASSYSDAQYF. CDR3 nucleotide sequence: TGTGCCAGCAGTTACTCAGATGCGCAGTATTTT.

This clonotype was seen repeatedly, ten times or more. The rearrangement joins TRBV7-8 to TRBJ1-1, with D maybe TRBD1 (5 bases). Trimming stripped 5 bases from V and 4 bases from J, with 17 bases between. The germline V gene has CDR1 SGHVS and CDR2 FQNEAQ. CDR3 length: 15 amino acids. The CDR3 nucleotides are TGTGCCAGCAGCCGTAACAACGGGGGTACCACTGAAGCTTTCTTT. This translates into CASSRNNGGTTEAFF. The whole variable domain, remainder taken from reference TRBV7-8 and TRBJ1-1, is GAGVSQSPRYKVAKRGQDVALRCDPISGHVSLFWYQQALGQGPEFLTYFQNEAQLDKSGLPSDRFFAERPEGSVSTLKIQRTQQEDSAVYLCASSRNNGGTTEAFFGQGTRLTVV.

The J gene is TRBJ2-7, the V gene TRBV20-1; D may match TRBD1 or TRBD2 (5 bases each). The CDR3 is made up of 15 amino acids. Deletions cut 5 bases from V and 7 bases from J, with 24 bases between. Germline V gene data show CDR1 as DFQATT and CDR2 as SNEGSKA (reference sequence). CDR3 bases: TGCAGTGCTCAAGTACCGGGACCTAGTTTGGGGGAGCAGTACTTC. Protein product: CSAQVPGPSLGEQYF.

This clonotype turned up a few times. The final CDR3 position lacks the conserved phenylalanine or tryptophan, pointing to a likely read error. This rearrangement joins TRBV6-5 to TRBJ2-7, with D perhaps assigned TRBD1 or TRBD2 (5 bases each). In germline, CDR1 is MNHEY, CDR2 SVGAGI. V dropped 7 bases and J dropped 1 base, with 20 bases sitting between them. CDR3 length: 16 residues. CDR3 DNA: TGTGCCAGCAAGGGGACGGGGTCCCAGGCTTCCTACGAGCAGTACCTC. This gives the protein CASKGTGSQASYEQYL.

This clonotype was seen at least ten times. V is TRBV7-2 and J is TRBJ2-1; no clear D. The V end lost 5 bases, the J end lost 13 bases, and 18 bases lay between the germline ends. In germline, CDR1 is SGHTA, CDR2 FQGNSA. The CDR3 length is 13 residues. CDR3 loop: CASSPGQGFGQFF. CDR3 DNA sequence: TGTGCCAGCAGCCCCGGTCAAGGATTTGGACAGTTCTTC.

On this clonotype: This may stem from a read error, because a much larger clone lies one nucleotide away. The genes are TRBV6-1 and TRBJ2-1; D not resolved. V was pared by 6 bases and J by 2 bases, with 11 bases between. The CDR3 runs to 14 residues. Germline V gives CDR1 MNHNS, CDR2 SASEGT. CDR3 nucleotides: TGTGCCAGCAGGGAGAGGCGGACCTACAATGAGCAGTTCTTC. Encoded protein: CASRERRTYNEQFF.

Many counts were recorded for this clonotype. The chain has TRBV11-3 and TRBJ2-1, with D unresolved. CDR1 is SGHNT, CDR2 YENEEA, per germline. Trimming took off 1 base at V and 9 bases at J, with 13 bases between the two ends. The CDR3 has 14 amino acids. CDR3 sequence: CASSLGVTMPEQFF. As DNA, the CDR3 is TGTGCCAGCAGCTTAGGGGTCACTATGCCTGAGCAGTTCTTC.

This clonotype has at least ten counts. The chain links TRBV3-1 to TRBJ2-5, with 10 positions matching TRBD2. Germline CDR1 reads LGHDT; CDR2 reads YNNKEL (reference sequence). The V and J ends lost 5 bases and 0 bases, in that order; junction bases with no gene match: 6. CDR3 size: 16 residues. In DNA, the CDR3 is TGTGCCAGCAGCAAGGGACTAGCGAGGTACCAAGAGACCCAGTACTTC. The encoded protein is CASSKGLARYQETQYF.

This clonotype was counted only a few times. A much bigger clone sits one base away, suggesting this may be a read error. The chain combines TRBV3-1 with TRBJ2-3; 11 bases match TRBD2. V lost 4 bases, J lost 8 bases, and 11 bases stayed unmatched. The CDR3 consists of 16 residues. Germline CDR1 reads LGHDT; CDR2 reads YNNKEL (reference sequence). CDR3 region: CASSRTSGSEKGTQYF. Here the CDR3 DNA reads TGTGCCAGCAGCCGAACTAGCGGGAGTGAAAAAGGTACGCAGTATTTT.

In this sample, this clonotype turned up a few times. The rearrangement uses TRBV29-1 and TRBJ2-7; either TRBD1 or TRBD2 may fit D (5 bases each). Trimming took 4 bases from V and 6 from J, leaving 16 bases between them. The CDR3 consists of 13 residues. The germline gives CDR1 SQVTM, CDR2 ANQGSEA. CDR3 in amino acids: CSVVSGGVLEQYF. As DNA, the CDR3 is TGCAGCGTTGTTAGTGGGGGTGTTCTCGAGCAGTACTTC.

Of note for this clonotype: Just one base apart from a much larger clone, this may be a read error. The CDR3 does not close with the conserved phenylalanine or tryptophan, likely indicating a read error. The chain joins TRBV12-3 or TRBV12-4 to TRBJ2-7; perhaps TRBD1 as D (6 bases). V lost 5 bases and J 7 bases, leaving 12 bases between the germline ends. This CDR3 has 12 amino acids. CDR3 nucleotide sequence: TGTGCCAGCAGTGCACCCAGGGGTGAGCAGTACCTC. Protein: CASSAPRGEQYL.

This clonotype appeared many times. This chain connects TRBV29-1 to TRBJ2-5, with TRBD1 as a possible D gene (6 bases). Germline CDR1 and CDR2: SQVTM and ANQGSEA. The CDR3 totals 15 residues. V dropped 5 bases and J dropped 1 base, with 17 bases sitting between them. The CDR3 spells CSVSSDRLGQETQYF. CDR3 DNA: TGCAGCGTTTCCTCCGACAGGCTGGGCCAAGAGACCCAGTACTTC.

The rearrangement links TRBV14 to TRBJ2-3, with 13 bases fitting TRBD2. This CDR3 comprises 18 residues. Per germline, CDR1 SGHDN and CDR2 FVKESK. J was trimmed by 5 bases and V by 0 bases; bases with no gene match: 8. CDR3 region: CASSQDWRLAGGGDTQYF. The CDR3 DNA reads as TGTGCCAGCAGCCAAGATTGGCGACTAGCGGGAGGTGGAGATACGCAGTATTTT.

A word on this clonotype: Being one base from a much bigger clone, this may be a read error. The CDR3 does not close with the conserved phenylalanine or tryptophan, likely indicating a read error. The CDR3, as DNA: TGTGCCAGCAGCCCCACCGGGGCGGGATTAAACTACGAGCAGTACTAC. Protein: CASSPTGAGLNYEQYY. The chain uses TRBV6-6 and TRBJ2-7, with D possibly matching TRBD2 (6 bases). V lost 6 bases and J lost 3, with 21 bases in between. Germline CDR1 MNHNY, CDR2 SVGAGI (reference sequence). The CDR3 extends over 16 amino acids.